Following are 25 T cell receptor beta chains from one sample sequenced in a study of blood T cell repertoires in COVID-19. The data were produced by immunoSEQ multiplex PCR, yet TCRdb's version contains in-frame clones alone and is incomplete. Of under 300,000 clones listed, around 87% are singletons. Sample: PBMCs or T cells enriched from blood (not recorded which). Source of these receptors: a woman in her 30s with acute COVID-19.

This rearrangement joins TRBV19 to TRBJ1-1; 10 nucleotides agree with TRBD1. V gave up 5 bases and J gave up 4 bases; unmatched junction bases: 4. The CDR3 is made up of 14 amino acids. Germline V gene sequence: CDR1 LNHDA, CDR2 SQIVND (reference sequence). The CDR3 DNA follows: TGTGCCAGTAGTTATGGGACAGGGGCCACTGAAGCTTTCTTT. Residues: CASSYGTGATEAFF.

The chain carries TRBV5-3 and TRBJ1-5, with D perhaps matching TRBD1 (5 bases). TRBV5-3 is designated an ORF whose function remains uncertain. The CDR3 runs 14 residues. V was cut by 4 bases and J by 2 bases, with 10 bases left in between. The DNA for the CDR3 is TGTGCCAGAAGCCGAACAGGTTGCAATCAGCCCCAGCATTTT. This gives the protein CARSRTGCNQPQHF.

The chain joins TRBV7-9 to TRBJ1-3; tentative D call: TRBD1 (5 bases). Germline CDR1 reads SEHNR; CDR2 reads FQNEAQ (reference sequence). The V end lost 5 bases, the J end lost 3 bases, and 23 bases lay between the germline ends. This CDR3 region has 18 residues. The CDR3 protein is CASSPLQVMHSFGNTIYF. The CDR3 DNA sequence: TGTGCCAGCAGCCCACTACAGGTTATGCATTCCTTTGGAAACACCATATATTTT.

CDR3 DNA: TGCAGTGCTAGTAGGGGACAGGGGCTTGAAGCTTTCTTT. Protein product: CSASRGQGLEAFF. The J gene is TRBJ1-1, the V gene TRBV20-1; TRBD1 agrees at 10 bases. From germline, CDR1 is DFQATT and CDR2 SNEGSKA (reference sequence). Unmatched junction bases numbered 5, after V lost 3 bases and J lost 7 bases. CDR3 length: 13 residues.

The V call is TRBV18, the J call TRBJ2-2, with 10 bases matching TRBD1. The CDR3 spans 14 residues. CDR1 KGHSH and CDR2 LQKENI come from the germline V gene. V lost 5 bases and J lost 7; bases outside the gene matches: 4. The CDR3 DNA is TGTGCCAGCTCAGCCGGGACAGGGGACGGGGAGCTGTTTTTT. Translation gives CASSAGTGDGELFF.

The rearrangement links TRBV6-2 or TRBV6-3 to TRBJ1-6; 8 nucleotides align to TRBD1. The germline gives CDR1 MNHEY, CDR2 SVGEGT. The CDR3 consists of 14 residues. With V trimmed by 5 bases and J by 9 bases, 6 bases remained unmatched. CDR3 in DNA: TGTGCCAGCAGTAGAGGACAGGGAAGTTCACCCCTCCACTTT. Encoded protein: CASSRGQGSSPLHF.

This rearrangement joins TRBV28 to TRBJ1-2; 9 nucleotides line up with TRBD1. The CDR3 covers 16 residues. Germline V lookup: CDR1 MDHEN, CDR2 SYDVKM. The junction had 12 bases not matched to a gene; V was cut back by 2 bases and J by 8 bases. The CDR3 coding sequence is TGTGCCAGCAGTTTAGACCTCACAGACAGGGGGGACGGCTACACCTTC. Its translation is CASSLDLTDRGDGYTF.

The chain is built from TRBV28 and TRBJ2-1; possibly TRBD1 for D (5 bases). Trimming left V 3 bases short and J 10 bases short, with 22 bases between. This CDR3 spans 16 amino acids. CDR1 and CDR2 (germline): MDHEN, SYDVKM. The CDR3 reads CASSFVPGQGRWEQFF. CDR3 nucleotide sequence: TGTGCCAGCAGTTTTGTCCCAGGCCAGGGCCGTTGGGAGCAGTTCTTC.

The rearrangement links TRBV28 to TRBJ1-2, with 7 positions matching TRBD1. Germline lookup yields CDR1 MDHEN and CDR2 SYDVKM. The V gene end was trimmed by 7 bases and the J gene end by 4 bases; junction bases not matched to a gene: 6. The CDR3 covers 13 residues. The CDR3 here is CASTPTGAYGYTF. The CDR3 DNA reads TGTGCCAGCACTCCAACAGGGGCCTATGGCTACACCTTC.

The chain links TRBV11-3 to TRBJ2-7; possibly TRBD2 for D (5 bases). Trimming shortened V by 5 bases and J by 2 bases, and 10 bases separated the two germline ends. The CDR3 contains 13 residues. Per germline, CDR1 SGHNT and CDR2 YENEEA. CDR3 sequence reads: CASSRSGAYEQYF. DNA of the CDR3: TGTGCCAGCAGCCGCAGCGGCGCCTACGAGCAGTACTTC.

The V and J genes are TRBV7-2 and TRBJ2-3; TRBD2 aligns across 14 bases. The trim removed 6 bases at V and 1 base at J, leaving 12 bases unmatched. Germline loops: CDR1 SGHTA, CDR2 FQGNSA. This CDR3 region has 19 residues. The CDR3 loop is CASRLSGTSGSLGTDTQYF. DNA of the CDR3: TGTGCCAGCAGATTATCCGGGACTAGCGGGAGTTTGGGCACAGATACGCAGTATTTT. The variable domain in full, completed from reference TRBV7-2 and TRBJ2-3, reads GAGVSQSPSNKVTEKGKDVELRCDPISGHTALYWYRQSLGQGLEFLIYFQGNSAPDKSGLPSDRFSAERTGGSVSTLTIQRTQQEDSAVYLCASRLSGTSGSLGTDTQYFGPGTRLTVL.

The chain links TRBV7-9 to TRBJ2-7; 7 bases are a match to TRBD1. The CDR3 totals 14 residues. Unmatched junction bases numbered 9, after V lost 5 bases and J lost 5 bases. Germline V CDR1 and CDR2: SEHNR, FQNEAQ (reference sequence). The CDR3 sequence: CASSHPGQTDEQYF. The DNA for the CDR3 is TGTGCCAGCAGCCACCCGGGACAGACGGACGAGCAGTACTTC. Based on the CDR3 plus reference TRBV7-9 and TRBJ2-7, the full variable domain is DTGVSQNPRHKITKRGQNVTFRCDPISEHNRLYWYRQTLGQGPEFLTYFQNEAQLEKSRLLSDRFSAERPKGSFSTLEIQRTEQGDSAMYLCASSHPGQTDEQYFGPGTRLTVT.

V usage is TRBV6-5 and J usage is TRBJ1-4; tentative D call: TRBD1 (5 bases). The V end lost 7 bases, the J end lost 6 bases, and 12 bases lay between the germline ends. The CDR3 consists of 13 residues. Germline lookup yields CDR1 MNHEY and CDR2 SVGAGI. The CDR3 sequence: CASISGRDEKLFF. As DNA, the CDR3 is TGTGCCAGCATTTCCGGCAGGGATGAAAAACTGTTTTTT.

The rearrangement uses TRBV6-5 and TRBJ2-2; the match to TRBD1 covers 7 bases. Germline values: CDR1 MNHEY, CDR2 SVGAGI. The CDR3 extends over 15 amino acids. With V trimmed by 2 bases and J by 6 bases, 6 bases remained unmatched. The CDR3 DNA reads TGTGCCAGCAGTTACGAGACAGGGCGGTCCGGGGAGCTGTTTTTT. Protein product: CASSYETGRSGELFF.

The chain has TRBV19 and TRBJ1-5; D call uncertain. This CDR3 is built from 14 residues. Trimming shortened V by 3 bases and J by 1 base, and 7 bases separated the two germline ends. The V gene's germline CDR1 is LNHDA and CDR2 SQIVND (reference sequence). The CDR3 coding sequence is TGTGCCAGTAGTATTGAGCCGAGCAATCAGCCCCAGCATTTT. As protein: CASSIEPSNQPQHF.

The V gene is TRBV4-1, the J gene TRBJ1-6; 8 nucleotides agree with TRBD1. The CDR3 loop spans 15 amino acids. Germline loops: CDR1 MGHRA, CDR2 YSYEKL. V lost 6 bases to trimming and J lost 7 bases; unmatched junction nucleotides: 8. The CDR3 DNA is TGCGCCAGCAGTAAGACAGGGGCGGTGAATTCACCCCTCCACTTT. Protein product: CASSKTGAVNSPLHF.

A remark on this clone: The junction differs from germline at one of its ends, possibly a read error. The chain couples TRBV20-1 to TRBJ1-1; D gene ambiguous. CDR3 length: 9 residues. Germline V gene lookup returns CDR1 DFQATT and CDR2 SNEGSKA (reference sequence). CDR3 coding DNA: TGCAGTGCTCCCCTTAAGCGATACTTT. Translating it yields CSAPLKRYF.

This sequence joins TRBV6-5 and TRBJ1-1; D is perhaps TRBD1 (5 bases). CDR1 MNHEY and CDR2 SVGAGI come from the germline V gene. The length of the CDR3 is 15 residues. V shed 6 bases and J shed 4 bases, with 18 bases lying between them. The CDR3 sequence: CASSLPPGRSTEAFF. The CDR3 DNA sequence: TGTGCCAGCAGCCTGCCCCCAGGGAGGTCCACTGAAGCTTTCTTT.

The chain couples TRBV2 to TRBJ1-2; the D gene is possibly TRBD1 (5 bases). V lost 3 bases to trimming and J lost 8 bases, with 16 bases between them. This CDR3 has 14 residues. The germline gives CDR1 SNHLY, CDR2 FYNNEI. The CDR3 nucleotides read TGTGCCAGCAGTGAGCTGGAGGGGTCTCAGGGCTACACCTTC. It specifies CASSELEGSQGYTF.

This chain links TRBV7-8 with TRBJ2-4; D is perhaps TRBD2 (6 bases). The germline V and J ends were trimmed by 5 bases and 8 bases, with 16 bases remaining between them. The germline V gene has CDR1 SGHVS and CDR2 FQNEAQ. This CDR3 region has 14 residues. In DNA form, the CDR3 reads TGTGCCAGCAGCCCGGCCCGGAGGGTGGACATTCAGTACTTC. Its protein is CASSPARRVDIQYF.

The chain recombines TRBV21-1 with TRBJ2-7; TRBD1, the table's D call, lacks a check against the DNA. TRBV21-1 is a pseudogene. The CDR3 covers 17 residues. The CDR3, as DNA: TGTGCCAGCAGCAAGGTTCTTCCGGGACAGGACCCATACGAGCAGTACTTC. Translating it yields CASSKVLPGQDPYEQYF.

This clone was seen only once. CDR3 sequence (DNA): TGTGCCAGTGGGTCGCTGGTTCTCATAGGGGATGGCTACACCTTC. This codes for CASGSLVLIGDGYTF. The rearrangement joins TRBV19 to TRBJ1-2; D is perhaps TRBD1 (5 bases). V lost 8 bases to trimming and J lost 6 bases, with 22 bases between them. CDR1 is LNHDA, CDR2 SQIVND, per germline (reference sequence). This CDR3 region has 15 residues.

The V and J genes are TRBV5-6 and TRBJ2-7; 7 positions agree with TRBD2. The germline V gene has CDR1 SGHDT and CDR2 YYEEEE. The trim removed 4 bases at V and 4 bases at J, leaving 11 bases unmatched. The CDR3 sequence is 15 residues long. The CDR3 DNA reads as TGTGCCAGCAGCCCTATAACTAGCGCCTCTTACGAGCAGTACTTC. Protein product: CASSPITSASYEQYF.

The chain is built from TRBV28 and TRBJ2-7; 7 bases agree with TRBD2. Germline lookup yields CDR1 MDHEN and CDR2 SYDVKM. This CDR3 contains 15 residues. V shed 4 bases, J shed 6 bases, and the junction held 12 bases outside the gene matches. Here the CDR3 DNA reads TGTGCCAGCAGTTCCTCGGCTAGCGGAGAGGGCGAGCAGTACTTC. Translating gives CASSSSASGEGEQYF. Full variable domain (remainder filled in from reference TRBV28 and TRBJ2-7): DVKVTQSSRYLVKRTGEKVFLECVQDMDHENMFWYRQDPGLGLRLIYFSYDVKMKEKGDIPEGYSVSREKKERFSLILESASTNQTSMYLCASSSSASGEGEQYFGPGTRLTVT.

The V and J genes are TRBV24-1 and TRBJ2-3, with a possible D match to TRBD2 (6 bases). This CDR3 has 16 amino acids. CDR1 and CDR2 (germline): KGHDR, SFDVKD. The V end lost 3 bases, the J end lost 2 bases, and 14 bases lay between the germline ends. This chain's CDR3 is CATSDHTWGVTDTQYF. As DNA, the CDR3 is TGTGCCACCAGTGATCACACGTGGGGGGTCACAGATACGCAGTATTTT.